This T cell receptor beta chain was captured in a study of blood T cells in healthy people across ages. Study-wide points: Unsorted PBMC material precluded a definitive naive versus antigen-experienced comparison.

For the second PCR, which ran for 7 to 11 cycles, a sample-barcoded 5' primer and a J-beta primer mix were used. TCRdb redid the calling of the 5' RACE reads with MiXCR, one entry per CDR3 protein. The sample lists nearly 1 million distinct CDR3 sequences; 45% to 60% were seen once. Those donating, healthy Caucasian individuals from Russia, were aged roughly 6 to 90. As to this clonotype: The antigen remains unidentified.

The sequenced material came from blood. This TCR derives from a woman aged 60-70 years in good health.

The CDR3 nucleotides read TGCGCCAGCAGCCAAGATTCGGGACAGCCCTACAATGAGCAGTTCTTC. Translated: CASSQDSGQPYNEQFF. The rearrangement uses TRBV4-1 and TRBJ2-1; 7 nucleotides line up with TRBD1. V lost 0 bases, J lost 2 bases, and 4 bases stayed unmatched. Germline CDR1 is MGHRA and CDR2 is YSYEKL. The CDR3 runs 16 residues.